The 20 T cell receptor beta chains given below trace back to one sample, sequenced in a study of molecular identifiers for immune sequencing clone quantification. One entry per CDR3 protein, called by TCRdb with MiXCR from the PCR reads. The sample consists of approximately 320,000 distinct CDR3 sequences, about 22% of them appearing once. The sample was naive CD8+ T cells from blood, with Jurkat cell RNA spiked in. Described subset: FACS-sorted CD8+CD4-CCR7+CD45RA+ naive T cells. These receptors originate from a human donor in good health. Some libraries in this study had Jurkat cell RNA spiked in.

On this clonotype itself: A read error is possible here, since a much larger clone lies one base away. Because it lacks the conserved phenylalanine or tryptophan at the end, this CDR3 is likely a read error. The DNA is left out, because the CDR3 cannot be placed on it with certainty; the CDR3 is given as TCRdb lists it. The rearrangement joins TRBV2 to TRBJ1-1. Germline lookup yields CDR1 SNHLY and CDR2 FYNNEI. The CDR3 spans 13 residues, counting both ends. CDR3 sequence: CARKVRDSLETFS.

This clonotype was found a few times. V gene TRBV12-3 or TRBV12-4 combines with J gene TRBJ2-1; D call uncertain. The CDR3 consists of 15 residues. V was clipped by 0 bases and J by 3 bases, with 9 bases between them. The chain's CDR3 is CASSLALYNYNEQFF. The CDR3 DNA is TGTGCCAGCAGTTTAGCGCTATATAACTACAATGAGCAGTTCTTC.

Note on this clonotype: A much more abundant neighbour one base away suggests this may be a read error. The CDR3: CAISEGVARDQCQYF. As DNA, the CDR3 is TGTGCCATCAGTGAAGGTGTAGCCCGGGACCAATGCCAGTACTTC. The rearrangement links TRBV2 to TRBJ2-5, with D tentatively TRBD1 or TRBD2 (5 bases each). Per the germline V gene, CDR1 is SNHLY and CDR2 is FYNNEI. The CDR3 is made up of 15 amino acids.

Points on this clonotype: The conserved phenylalanine or tryptophan normally closing the CDR3 is absent here, so this likely arose from a read error. CDR3 sequence: CASSLGQGSNQPQHS. Here the CDR3 DNA reads TGTGCCAGCAGCCTGGGACAGGGCAGCAATCAGCCCCAGCATTCT. The chain carries TRBV7-9 and TRBJ1-5; 9 nucleotides align to TRBD1. Per germline, CDR1 SEHNR and CDR2 FQNEAQ (reference sequence). The CDR3 has 15 residues. After removal of 5 bases from V and 1 base from J, the junction contained 3 bases not matched to a gene.

This clonotype appeared a few times. V and J are TRBV4-3 and TRBJ2-3; TRBD1 might be the D (6 bases). This CDR3 has 17 residues. The ends were cut back, 0 bases at V and 4 bases at J, with 17 bases in the middle. Germline loops: CDR1 LGHNA, CDR2 YSLEER. The CDR3 sequence is CASSQDSAGVGADTQYF. The CDR3 region has the DNA TGCGCCAGCAGCCAAGATTCGGCAGGGGTCGGCGCAGATACGCAGTATTTT.

This clonotype was counted only a few times. The chain couples TRBV7-9 to TRBJ1-1; TRBD1 might be the D (5 bases). The V and J ends lost 2 bases and 4 bases respectively, with 14 bases between them. This CDR3 is 15 amino acids long. The germline CDR1 and CDR2 sequences are SEHNR and FQNEAQ (reference sequence). CDR3 sequence: CASSLSFRGGTEAFF. Here the CDR3 DNA reads TGTGCCAGCAGCTTATCGTTTCGGGGGGGCACTGAAGCTTTCTTT.

This clonotype was found many times. The chain is built from TRBV28 and TRBJ2-3; 7 bases align to TRBD1. The CDR3 is 15 residues long. The germline CDR1 and CDR2 sequences are MDHEN and SYDVKM. V shed 7 bases and J 5 bases; nucleotides not matched to a gene: 12. The chain's CDR3 is CASNQPGQRLDTQYF. The CDR3 coding sequence is TGTGCCAGCAACCAGCCGGGACAGAGGTTAGATACGCAGTATTTT.

This clonotype was seen a handful of times. The V call is TRBV20-1, the J call TRBJ2-3; D may be TRBD1 or TRBD2 (5 bases each). Germline V gives CDR1 DFQATT, CDR2 SNEGSKA (reference sequence). This CDR3 has 12 amino acids. V lost 3 bases and J 8 bases, leaving 12 bases between the germline ends. In nucleotides, the CDR3 is TGCAGTGCTAGGGGACCCCGGGGTACGCAGTATTTT. The encoded protein is CSARGPRGTQYF.

This clonotype was seen a handful of times. This sequence joins TRBV5-6 and TRBJ1-3, with 7 bases that match TRBD1. The ends lost 3 bases at V and 0 bases at J; junction bases unmatched: 24. The CDR3 extends over 22 amino acids. The germline V gene has CDR1 SGHDT and CDR2 YYEEEE. CDR3 sequence (DNA): TGTGCCAGCAGCTCCTTCGCCGCGTCACCACAGGGGCCGGGGTTCTCTGGAAACACCATATATTTT. Translation gives CASSSFAASPQGPGFSGNTIYF.

This clonotype was found a few times. The J gene is TRBJ1-1, the V gene TRBV30, with D maybe TRBD1 (5 bases). The CDR3 runs 12 residues. Trimming cost V 5 bases and J 2 bases, with 9 bases left between them. CDR1 is GTSNPN, CDR2 SVGIG, per germline (reference sequence). The CDR3, as DNA: TGTGCCTGGTCGGGACTTAACACTGAAGCTTTCTTT. It yields the protein CAWSGLNTEAFF.

As for this clonotype: This could be a read error, since a much larger clone is one nucleotide away. This chain uses TRBV12-3 or TRBV12-4 with TRBJ2-3; D is possibly TRBD1 or TRBD2 (6 bases each). This CDR3 is built from 13 residues. V was cut by 10 bases and J by 2 bases, with 13 bases left in between. The CDR3 DNA reads as TGTGCCACTACGGGGGCCAACACAGATACGCAGTATTTT. It codes for CATTGANTDTQYF.

The chain links TRBV7-9 to TRBJ1-5; D is unresolved. There are 15 residues in the CDR3. Germline CDR1 SEHNR, CDR2 FQNEAQ (reference sequence). The V end was cut by 4 bases, the J end by 7 bases, with 17 bases between. The CDR3 reads CASSSPGEGGQPQHF. DNA for the CDR3: TGTGCCAGCAGCTCGCCCGGGGAGGGCGGCCAGCCCCAGCATTTT.

Worth noting for this clonotype: This clone may be a read error of a much larger clone one base away. The chain joins TRBV28 to TRBJ1-1, with 7 bases matching TRBD1. The CDR3 runs to 13 residues. Germline V gene lookup returns CDR1 MDHEN and CDR2 SYDVKM. The CDR3 here is CASSFRGGARALF. The CDR3 region has the DNA TGTGCCAGCAGTTTTCGAGGGGGCGCGCGAGCTCTCTTT. The full variable domain, its missing parts supplied by reference TRBV28 and TRBJ1-1, is DVKVTQSSRYLVKRTGEKVFLECVQDMDHENMFWYRQDPGLGLRLIYFSYDVKMKEKGDIPEGYSVSREKKERFSLILESASTNQTSMYLCASSFRGGARALFGQGTRLTVV.

This clonotype has at least ten counts. J is TRBJ2-3 and V is TRBV29-1; possible D gene TRBD1, 6 bases. V lost 8 bases and J 8 bases, leaving 23 bases between the germline ends. The CDR3 runs 14 residues. Germline CDR1 and CDR2: SQVTM and ANQGSEA. CDR3: CSTDPTTGSSTQYF. The CDR3 DNA reads TGCAGCACTGACCCGACCACAGGGTCTAGTACGCAGTATTTT.

This clonotype was seen many times. V gene TRBV7-3 combines with J gene TRBJ2-5; 9 nucleotides align to TRBD2. The CDR3 consists of 15 residues. Trimming cost V 4 bases and J 5 bases; bases outside gene matches: 8. CDR1 and CDR2 (germline): SGHTA, FQGTGA. Written as DNA, the CDR3 is TGTGCCAGCAGCTATTTTAGCGGGAGTGGGGAGACCCAGTACTTC. This codes for CASSYFSGSGETQYF.

This rearrangement joins TRBV6-2 or TRBV6-3 to TRBJ2-7; D not resolved. Looked up from germline, CDR1 is MNHEY and CDR2 is SVGEGT. CDR3 length equals 13 residues. Deletions cut 2 bases from V and 3 bases from J, with 8 bases between. CDR3 sequence (DNA): TGTGCCAGCAGTTACGCCCACAACTACGAGCAGTACTTC. This translates into CASSYAHNYEQYF.

In regard to this clonotype: The junction shows a germline mismatch at one end, possibly a read error. V is TRBV12-3 or TRBV12-4 and J is TRBJ2-1, with 9 bases fitting TRBD1. This CDR3 region has 13 residues. The CDR3 nucleotides read TGTGCCAGCAGCCAGGGACAGGGCGATGAGCAGTCCTTC. Translating it yields CASSQGQGDEQSF.

A few counts support this clonotype. One end of the junction varies from germline; a read error may be responsible. The chain recombines TRBV18 with TRBJ2-3; 10 nucleotides line up with TRBD2. The CDR3 runs to 12 residues. Germline V gene sequence: CDR1 KGHSH, CDR2 LQKENI. CDR3 sequence: CASSLASGSVHF. The CDR3 DNA follows: TGTGCCAGCTCACTCGCTAGCGGGAGTGTACATTTT.

This clonotype was recorded at least ten times. One end of the junction is discordant with germline, which a read error may explain. The V gene is TRBV12-3 or TRBV12-4, the J gene TRBJ2-5; D gene uncertain. The CDR3 loop spans 11 amino acids. The CDR3 sequence: CASSLEETQYF. CDR3 DNA: TGCGCCAGCAGCCTGGAGGAGACCCAGTACTTC.

With regard to this clonotype: This clone may be a read error of a much larger clone one base away. Written as DNA, the CDR3 is TGTGCCACCAACAGAGCCCCAGAGGCTAACACTGAAGCTTTCTTT. Amino acids: CATNRAPEANTEAFF. The V gene is TRBV15, the J gene TRBJ1-1; no definite D call. The germline gives CDR1 LNHNV, CDR2 YYDKDF (reference sequence). There are 15 residues in the CDR3.